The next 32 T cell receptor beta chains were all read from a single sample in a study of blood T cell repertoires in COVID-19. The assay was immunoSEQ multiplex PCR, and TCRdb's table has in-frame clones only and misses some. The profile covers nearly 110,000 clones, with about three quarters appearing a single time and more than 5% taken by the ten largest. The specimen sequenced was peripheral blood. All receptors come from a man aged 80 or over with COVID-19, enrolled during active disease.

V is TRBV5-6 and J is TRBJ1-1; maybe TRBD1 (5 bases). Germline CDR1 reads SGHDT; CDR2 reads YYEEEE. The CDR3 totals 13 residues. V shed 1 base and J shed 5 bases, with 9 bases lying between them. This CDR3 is CASSLFGGTEAFF. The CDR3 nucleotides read TGTGCCAGCAGCTTGTTTGGGGGGACTGAAGCTTTCTTT.

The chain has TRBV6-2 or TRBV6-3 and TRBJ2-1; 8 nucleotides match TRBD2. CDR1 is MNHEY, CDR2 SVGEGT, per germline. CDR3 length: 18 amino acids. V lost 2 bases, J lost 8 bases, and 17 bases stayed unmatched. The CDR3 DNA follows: TGTGCCAGCAGTTACGGGACTAGAGGGTGGGGATTAGGAGATGAGCAGTTCTTC. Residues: CASSYGTRGWGLGDEQFF.

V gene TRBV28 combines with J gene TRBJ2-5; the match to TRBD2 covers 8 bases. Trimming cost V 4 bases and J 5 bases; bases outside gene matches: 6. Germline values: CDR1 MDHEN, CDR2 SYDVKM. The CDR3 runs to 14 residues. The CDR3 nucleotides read TGTGCCAGCAGTTCCGGGACTAGTGCCGAGACCCAGTACTTC. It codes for CASSSGTSAETQYF.

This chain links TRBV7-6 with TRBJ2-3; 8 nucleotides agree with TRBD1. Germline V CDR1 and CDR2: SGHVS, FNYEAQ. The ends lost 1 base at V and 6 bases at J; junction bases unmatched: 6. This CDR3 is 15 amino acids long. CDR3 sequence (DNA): TGTGCCAGCAGCTTAGGTCCAGGGGGCAGGGATACGCAGTATTTT. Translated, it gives CASSLGPGGRDTQYF.

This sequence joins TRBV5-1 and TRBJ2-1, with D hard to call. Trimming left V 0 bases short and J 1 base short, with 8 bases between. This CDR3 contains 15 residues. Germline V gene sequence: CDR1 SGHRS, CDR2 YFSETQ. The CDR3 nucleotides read TGCGCCAGCAGCTTGGTGGGCAGTTCCTACAATGAGCAGTTCTTC. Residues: CASSLVGSSYNEQFF.

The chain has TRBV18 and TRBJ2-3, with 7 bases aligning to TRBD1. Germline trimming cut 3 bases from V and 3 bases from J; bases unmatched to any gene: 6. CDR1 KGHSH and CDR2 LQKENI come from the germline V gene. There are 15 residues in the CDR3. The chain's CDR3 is CASSPIRQGTDTQYF. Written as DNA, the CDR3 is TGTGCCAGCTCACCTATAAGACAGGGAACAGATACGCAGTATTTT. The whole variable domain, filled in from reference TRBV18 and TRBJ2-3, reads NAGVMQNPRHLVRRRGQEARLRCSPMKGHSHVYWYRQLPEEGLKFMVYLQKENIIDESGMPKERFSAEFPKEGPSILRIQQVVRGDSAAYFCASSPIRQGTDTQYFGPGTRLTVL.

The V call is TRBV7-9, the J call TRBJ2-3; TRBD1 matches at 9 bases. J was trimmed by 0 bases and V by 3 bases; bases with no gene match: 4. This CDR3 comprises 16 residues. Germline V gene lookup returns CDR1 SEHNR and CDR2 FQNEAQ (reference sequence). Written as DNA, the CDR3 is TGTGCCAGCAGCTTGGGGACAGGGCCAAGCACAGATACGCAGTATTTT. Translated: CASSLGTGPSTDTQYF.

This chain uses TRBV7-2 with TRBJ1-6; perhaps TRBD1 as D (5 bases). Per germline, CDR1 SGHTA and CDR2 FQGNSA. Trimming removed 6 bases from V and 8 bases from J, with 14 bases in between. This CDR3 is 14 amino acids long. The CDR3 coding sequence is TGTGCCAGCAGGACCCAGGGAGGGGATTCACCCCTCCACTTT. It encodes CASRTQGGDSPLHF.

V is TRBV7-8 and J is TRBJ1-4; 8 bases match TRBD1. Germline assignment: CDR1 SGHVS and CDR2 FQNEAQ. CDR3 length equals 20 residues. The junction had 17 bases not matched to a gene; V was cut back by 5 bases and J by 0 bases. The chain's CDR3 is CASSPRGQAFYPATNEKLFF. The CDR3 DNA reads TGTGCCAGCAGCCCGCGGGGACAGGCCTTCTACCCTGCAACTAATGAAAAACTGTTTTTT.

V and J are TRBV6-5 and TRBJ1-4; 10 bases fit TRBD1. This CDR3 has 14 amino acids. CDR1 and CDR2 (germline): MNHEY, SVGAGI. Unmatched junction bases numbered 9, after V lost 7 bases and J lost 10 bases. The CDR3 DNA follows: TGTGCCAGCACCGAGACAGGGGGCGAGGGAAAACTGTTTTTT. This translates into CASTETGGEGKLFF.

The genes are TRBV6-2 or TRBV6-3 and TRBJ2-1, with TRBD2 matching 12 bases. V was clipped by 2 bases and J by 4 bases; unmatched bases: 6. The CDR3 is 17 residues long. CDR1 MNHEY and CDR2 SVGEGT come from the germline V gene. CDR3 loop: CASSYPTSGSTYNEQFF. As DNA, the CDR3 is TGTGCCAGCAGTTACCCGACTAGCGGGAGTACATACAATGAGCAGTTCTTC.

The CDR3 DNA reads as TGTGCCAGCAGCTTAGTAGCCGGACAGGGACAGAACTATGGCTACACCTTC. Translated: CASSLVAGQGQNYGYTF. The chain recombines TRBV7-9 with TRBJ1-2; 8 nucleotides align to TRBD1. V trimming: 1 base; J trimming: 2 bases; junction bases outside the gene matches: 9. CDR3 size: 17 residues. Germline assignment: CDR1 SEHNR and CDR2 FQNEAQ (reference sequence).

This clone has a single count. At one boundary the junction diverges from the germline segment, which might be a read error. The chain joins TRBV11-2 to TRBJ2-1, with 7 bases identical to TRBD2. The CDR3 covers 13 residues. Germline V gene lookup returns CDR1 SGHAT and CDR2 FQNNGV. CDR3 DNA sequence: TGTGCCAGCAGCTTAGAATCGGCTAGCGGACTAATCTTC. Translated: CASSLESASGLIF.

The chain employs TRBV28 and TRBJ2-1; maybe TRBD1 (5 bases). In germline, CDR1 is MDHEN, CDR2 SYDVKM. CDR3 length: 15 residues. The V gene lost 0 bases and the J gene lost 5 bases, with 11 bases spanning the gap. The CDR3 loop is CASSLWSGSHNEQFF. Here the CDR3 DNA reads TGTGCCAGCAGTTTATGGTCAGGGTCCCACAATGAGCAGTTCTTC.

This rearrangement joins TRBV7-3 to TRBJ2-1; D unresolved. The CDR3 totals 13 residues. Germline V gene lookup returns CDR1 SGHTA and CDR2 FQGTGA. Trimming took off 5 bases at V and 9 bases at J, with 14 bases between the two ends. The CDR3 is CASSSQERGEQFF. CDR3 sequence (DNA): TGTGCCAGCAGCAGTCAGGAACGTGGTGAGCAGTTCTTC.

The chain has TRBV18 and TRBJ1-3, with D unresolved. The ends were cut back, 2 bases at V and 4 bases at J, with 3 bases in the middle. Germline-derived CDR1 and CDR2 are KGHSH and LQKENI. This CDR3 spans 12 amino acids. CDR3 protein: CASSPSGNTIYF. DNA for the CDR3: TGTGCCAGCTCACCATCGGGAAACACCATATATTTT.

CDR3 sequence: CAISERYGYTF. CDR3 in DNA: TGTGCCATCAGTGAGCGGTATGGCTACACCTTC. The chain recombines TRBV10-3 with TRBJ1-2, with no clear D. This CDR3 contains 11 residues. CDR1 is ENHRY and CDR2 is SYGVKD in the germline V gene. V lost 2 bases and J lost 5, with 3 bases in between.

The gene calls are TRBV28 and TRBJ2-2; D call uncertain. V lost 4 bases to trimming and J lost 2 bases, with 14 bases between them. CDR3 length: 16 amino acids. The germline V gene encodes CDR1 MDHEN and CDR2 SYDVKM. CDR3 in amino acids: CASSSQLGSNTGELFF. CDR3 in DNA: TGTGCCAGCAGTTCACAGTTGGGCAGTAACACCGGGGAGCTGTTTTTT. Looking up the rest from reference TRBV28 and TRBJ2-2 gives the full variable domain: DVKVTQSSRYLVKRTGEKVFLECVQDMDHENMFWYRQDPGLGLRLIYFSYDVKMKEKGDIPEGYSVSREKKERFSLILESASTNQTSMYLCASSSQLGSNTGELFFGEGSRLTVL.

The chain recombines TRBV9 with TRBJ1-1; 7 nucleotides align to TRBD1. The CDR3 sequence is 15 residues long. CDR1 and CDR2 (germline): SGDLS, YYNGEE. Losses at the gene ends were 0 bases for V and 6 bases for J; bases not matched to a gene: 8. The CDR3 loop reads CASSVGRGGNAEAFF. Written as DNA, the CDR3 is TGTGCCAGCAGCGTAGGCCGAGGGGGCAATGCTGAAGCTTTCTTT. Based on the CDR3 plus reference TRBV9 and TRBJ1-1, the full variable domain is DSGVTQTPKHLITATGQRVTLRCSPRSGDLSVYWYQQSLDQGLQFLIQYYNGEERAKGNILERFSAQQFPDLHSELNLSSLELGDSALYFCASSVGRGGNAEAFFGQGTRLTVV.

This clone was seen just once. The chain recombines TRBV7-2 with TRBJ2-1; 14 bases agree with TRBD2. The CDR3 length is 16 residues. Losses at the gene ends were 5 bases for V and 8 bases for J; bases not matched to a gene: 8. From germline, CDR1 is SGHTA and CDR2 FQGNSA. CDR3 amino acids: CASSRGTSGSGDEQFF. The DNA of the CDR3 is TGTGCCAGCAGCCGTGGGACTAGCGGGAGCGGGGATGAGCAGTTCTTC.

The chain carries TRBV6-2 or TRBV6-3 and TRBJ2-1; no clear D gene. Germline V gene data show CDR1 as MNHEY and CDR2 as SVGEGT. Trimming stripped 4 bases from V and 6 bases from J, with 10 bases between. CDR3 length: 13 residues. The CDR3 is CASSSNLGNEQFF. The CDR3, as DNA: TGTGCCAGCAGTTCTAATCTAGGCAATGAGCAGTTCTTC.

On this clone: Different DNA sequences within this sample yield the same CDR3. The CDR3 protein is CASTTGRAYEQYF. CDR3 coding DNA: TGTGCCAGCACCACAGGACGTGCCTACGAGCAGTACTTC. The chain uses TRBV28 and TRBJ2-7; D is perhaps TRBD1 (5 bases). V was cut by 7 bases and J by 2 bases, with 12 bases left in between. CDR1 and CDR2 from the germline V gene are MDHEN and SYDVKM. The CDR3 is made up of 13 amino acids.

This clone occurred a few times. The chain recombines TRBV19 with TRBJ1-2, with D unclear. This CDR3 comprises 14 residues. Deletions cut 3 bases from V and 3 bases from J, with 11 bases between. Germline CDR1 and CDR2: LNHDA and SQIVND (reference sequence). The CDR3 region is CASSILVSDYGYTF. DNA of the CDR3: TGTGCCAGTAGTATCCTCGTATCGGACTATGGCTACACCTTC.

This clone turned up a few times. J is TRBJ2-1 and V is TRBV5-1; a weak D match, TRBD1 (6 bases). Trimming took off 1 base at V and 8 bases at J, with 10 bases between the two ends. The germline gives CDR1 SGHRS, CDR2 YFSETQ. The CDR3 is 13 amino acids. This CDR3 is CASSLRGSDEQFF. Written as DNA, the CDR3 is TGCGCCAGCAGCTTGAGGGGGAGCGATGAGCAGTTCTTC. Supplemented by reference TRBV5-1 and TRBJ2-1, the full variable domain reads KAGVTQTPRYLIKTRGQQVTLSCSPISGHRSVSWYQQTPGQGLQFLFEYFSETQRNKGNFPGRFSGRQFSNSRSEMNVSTLELGDSALYLCASSLRGSDEQFFGPGTRLTVL.

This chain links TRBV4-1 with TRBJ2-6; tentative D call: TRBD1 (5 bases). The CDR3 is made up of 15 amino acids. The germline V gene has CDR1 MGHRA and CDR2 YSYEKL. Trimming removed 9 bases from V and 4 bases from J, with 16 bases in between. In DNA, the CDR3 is TGCGCCAGTACTCCAGGGAATACCGGGGCCAACGTCCTGACTTTC. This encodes CASTPGNTGANVLTF.

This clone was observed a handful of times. DNA of the CDR3: TGCGCCAGCAGCCGTAGCCTAGCGGGAGCGACCAATGAGCAGTTCTTC. This sequence encodes CASSRSLAGATNEQFF. This sequence joins TRBV4-3 and TRBJ2-1; 10 bases match TRBD2. With V trimmed by 4 bases and J by 6 bases, 9 bases remained unmatched. Germline-derived CDR1 and CDR2 are LGHNA and YSLEER. The CDR3 loop spans 16 amino acids.

The DNA for the CDR3 is TGTGCCAGCAGAGTTACTAGCACAGATACGCAGTATTTT. Protein: CASRVTSTDTQYF. The chain recombines TRBV7-9 with TRBJ2-3, with D unclear. Deletions cut 6 bases from V and 0 bases from J, with 7 bases between. The germline V gene has CDR1 SEHNR and CDR2 FQNEAQ (reference sequence). The CDR3 contains 13 residues.

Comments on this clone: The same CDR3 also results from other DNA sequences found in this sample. This CDR3 is CAISESRDTQYF. The CDR3 DNA reads as TGTGCCATCAGTGAGTCGAGAGATACGCAGTATTTT. The chain recombines TRBV10-3 with TRBJ2-3; no clear D. CDR1 ENHRY and CDR2 SYGVKD come from the germline V gene. This CDR3 spans 12 amino acids. V lost 0 bases and J lost 5, with 3 bases in between.

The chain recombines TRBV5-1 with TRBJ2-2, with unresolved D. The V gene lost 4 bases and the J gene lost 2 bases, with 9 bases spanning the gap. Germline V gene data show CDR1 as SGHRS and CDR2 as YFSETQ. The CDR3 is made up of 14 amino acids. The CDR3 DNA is TGCGCCAGCAGCAACCAGATAAACACCGGGGAGCTGTTTTTT. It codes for CASSNQINTGELFF.

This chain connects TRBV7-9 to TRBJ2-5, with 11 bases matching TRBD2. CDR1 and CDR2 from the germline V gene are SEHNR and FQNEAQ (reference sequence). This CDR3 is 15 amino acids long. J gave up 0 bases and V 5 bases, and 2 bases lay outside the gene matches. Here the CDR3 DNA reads TGTGCCAGCAGCCGACTAGCGGGAAACCAAGAGACCCAGTACTTC. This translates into CASSRLAGNQETQYF. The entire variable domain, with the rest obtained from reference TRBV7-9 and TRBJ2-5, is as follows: DTGVSQNPRHKITKRGQNVTFRCDPISEHNRLYWYRQTLGQGPEFLTYFQNEAQLEKSRLLSDRFSAERPKGSFSTLEIQRTEQGDSAMYLCASSRLAGNQETQYFGPGTRLLVL.

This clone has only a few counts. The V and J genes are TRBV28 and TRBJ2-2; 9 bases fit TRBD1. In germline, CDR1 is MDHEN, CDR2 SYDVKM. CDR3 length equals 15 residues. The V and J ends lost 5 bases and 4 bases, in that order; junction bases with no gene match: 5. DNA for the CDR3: TGTGCCAGCAGTCCCGGGGACAGGGTCACCGGGGAGCTGTTTTTT. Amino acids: CASSPGDRVTGELFF.

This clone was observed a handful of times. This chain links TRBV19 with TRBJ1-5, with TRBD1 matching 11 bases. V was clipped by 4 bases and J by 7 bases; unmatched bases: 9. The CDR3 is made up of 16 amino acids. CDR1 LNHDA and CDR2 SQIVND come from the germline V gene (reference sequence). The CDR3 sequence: CASSTWTGGLGQPQHF. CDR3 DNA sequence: TGTGCCAGTAGTACCTGGACAGGGGGCTTAGGACAGCCCCAGCATTTT.